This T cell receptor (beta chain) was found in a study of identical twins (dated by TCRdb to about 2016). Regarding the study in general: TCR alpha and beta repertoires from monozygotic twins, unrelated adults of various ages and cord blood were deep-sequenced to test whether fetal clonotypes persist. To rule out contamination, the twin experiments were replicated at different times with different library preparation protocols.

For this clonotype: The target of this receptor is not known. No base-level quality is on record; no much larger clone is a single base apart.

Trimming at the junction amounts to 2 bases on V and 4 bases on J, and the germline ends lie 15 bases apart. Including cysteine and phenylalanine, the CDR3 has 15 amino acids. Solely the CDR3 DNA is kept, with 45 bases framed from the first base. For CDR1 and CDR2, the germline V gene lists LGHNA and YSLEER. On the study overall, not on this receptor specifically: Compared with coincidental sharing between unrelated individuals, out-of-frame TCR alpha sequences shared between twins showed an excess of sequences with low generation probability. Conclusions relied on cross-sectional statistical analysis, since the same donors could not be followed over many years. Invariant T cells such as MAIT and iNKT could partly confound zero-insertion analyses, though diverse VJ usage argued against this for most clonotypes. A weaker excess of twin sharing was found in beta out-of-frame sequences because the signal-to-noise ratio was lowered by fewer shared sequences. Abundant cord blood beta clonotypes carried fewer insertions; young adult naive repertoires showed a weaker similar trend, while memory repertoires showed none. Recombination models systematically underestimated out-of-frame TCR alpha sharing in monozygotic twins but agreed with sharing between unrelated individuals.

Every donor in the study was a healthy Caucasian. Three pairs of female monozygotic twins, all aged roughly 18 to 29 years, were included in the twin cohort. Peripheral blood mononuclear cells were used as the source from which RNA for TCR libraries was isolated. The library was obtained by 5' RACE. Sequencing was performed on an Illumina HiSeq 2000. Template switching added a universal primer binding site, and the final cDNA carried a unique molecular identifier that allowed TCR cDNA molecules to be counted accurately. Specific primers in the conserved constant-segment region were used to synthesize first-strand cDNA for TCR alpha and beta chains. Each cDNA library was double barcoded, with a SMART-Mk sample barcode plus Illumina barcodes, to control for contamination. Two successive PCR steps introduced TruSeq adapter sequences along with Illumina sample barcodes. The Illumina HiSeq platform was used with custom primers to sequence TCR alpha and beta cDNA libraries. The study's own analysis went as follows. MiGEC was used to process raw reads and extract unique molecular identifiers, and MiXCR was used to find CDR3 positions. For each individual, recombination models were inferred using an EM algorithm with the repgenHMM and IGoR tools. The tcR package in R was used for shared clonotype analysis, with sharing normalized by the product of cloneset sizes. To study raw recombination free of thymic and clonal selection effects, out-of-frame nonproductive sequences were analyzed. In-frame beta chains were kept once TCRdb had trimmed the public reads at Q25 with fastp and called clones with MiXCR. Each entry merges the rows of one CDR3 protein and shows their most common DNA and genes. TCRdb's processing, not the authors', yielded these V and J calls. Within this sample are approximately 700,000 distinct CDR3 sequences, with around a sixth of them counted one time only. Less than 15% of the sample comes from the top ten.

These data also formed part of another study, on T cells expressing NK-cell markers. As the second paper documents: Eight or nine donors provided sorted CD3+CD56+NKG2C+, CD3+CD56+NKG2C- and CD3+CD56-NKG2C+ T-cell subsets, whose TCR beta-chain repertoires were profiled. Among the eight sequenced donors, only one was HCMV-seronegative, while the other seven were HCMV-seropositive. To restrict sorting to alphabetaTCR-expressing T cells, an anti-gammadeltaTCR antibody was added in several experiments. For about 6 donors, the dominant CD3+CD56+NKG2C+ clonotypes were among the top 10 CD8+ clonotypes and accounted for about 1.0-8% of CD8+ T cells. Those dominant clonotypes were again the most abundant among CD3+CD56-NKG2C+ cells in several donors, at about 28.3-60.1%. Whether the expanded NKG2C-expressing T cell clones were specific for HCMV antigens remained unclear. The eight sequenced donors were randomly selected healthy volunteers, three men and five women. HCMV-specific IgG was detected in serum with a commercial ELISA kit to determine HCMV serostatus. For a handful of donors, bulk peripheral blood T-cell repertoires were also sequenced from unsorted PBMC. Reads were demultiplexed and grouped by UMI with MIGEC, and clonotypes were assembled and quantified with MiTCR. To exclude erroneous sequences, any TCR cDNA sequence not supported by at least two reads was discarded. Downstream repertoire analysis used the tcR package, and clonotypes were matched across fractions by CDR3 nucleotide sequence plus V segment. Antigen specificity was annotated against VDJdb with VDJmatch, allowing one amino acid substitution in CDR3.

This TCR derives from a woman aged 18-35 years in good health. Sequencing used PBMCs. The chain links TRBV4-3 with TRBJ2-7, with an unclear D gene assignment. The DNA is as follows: TGCGCCAGCAGCCAACGTCCCAAACTTGGTTACGAGCAGTACTTC. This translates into CASSQRPKLGYEQYF.